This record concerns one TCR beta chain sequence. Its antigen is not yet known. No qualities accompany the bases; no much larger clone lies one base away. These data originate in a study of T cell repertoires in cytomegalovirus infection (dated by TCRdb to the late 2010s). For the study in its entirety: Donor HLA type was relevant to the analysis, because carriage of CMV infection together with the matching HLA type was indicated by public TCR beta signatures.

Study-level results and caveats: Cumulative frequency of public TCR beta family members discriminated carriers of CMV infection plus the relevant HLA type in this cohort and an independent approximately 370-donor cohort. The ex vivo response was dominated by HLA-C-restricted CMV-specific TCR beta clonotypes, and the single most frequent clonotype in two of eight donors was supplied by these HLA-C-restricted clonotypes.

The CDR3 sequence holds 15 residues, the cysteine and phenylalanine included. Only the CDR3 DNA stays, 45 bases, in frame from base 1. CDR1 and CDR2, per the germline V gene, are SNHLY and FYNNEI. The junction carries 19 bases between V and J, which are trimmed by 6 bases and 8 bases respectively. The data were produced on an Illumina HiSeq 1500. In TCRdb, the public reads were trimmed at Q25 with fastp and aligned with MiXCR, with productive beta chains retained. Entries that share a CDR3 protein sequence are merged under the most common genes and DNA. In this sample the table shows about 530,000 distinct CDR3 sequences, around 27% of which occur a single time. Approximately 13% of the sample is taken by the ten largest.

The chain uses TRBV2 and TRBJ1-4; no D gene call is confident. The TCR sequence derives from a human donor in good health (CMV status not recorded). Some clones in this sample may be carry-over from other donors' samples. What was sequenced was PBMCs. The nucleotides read TGTGCCAGCAGCGTGTACGAGGGCTTGACGGAAAAACTGTTTTTT. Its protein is CASSVYEGLTEKLFF.